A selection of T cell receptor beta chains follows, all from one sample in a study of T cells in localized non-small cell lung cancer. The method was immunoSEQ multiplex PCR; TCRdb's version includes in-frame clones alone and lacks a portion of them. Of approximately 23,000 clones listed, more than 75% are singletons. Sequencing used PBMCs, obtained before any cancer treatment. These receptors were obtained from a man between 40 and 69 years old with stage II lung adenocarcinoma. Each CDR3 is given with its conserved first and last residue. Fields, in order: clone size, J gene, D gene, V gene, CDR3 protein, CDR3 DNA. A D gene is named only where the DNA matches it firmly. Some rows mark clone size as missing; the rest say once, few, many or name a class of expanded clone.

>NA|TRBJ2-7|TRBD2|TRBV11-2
CASSLWTSGGPAYEQYF
TGTGCCAGCAGCTTATGGACTAGCGGAGGCCCCGCCTACGAGCAGTACTTC
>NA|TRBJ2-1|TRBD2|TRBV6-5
CASSYAGLAGGLEQFF
TGTGCCAGCAGTTACGCTGGACTAGCGGGAGGGCTTGAGCAGTTCTTC
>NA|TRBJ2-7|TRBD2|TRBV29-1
CSVEEPRASGNTYEQYF
TGCAGCGTTGAAGAACCGAGGGCTAGCGGGAATACCTACGAGCAGTACTTC
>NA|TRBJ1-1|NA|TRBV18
CASSPSSSRTNTEAFF
TGTGCCAGCTCACCAAGCAGTTCAAGAACCAACACTGAAGCTTTCTTT
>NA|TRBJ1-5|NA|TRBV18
CASSPEIGSNQPQHF
TGTGCCAGCTCACCGGAGATTGGTAGCAATCAGCCCCAGCATTTT
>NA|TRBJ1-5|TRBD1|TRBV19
CASRNRRGQGANGNQPQHF
TGTGCCAGTAGAAATCGGCGGGGACAGGGGGCAAATGGCAATCAGCCCCAGCATTTT
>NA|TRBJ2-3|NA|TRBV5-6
CASEGLGDTQYF
TGTGCCAGCGAAGGTCTCGGTGATACGCAGTATTTT
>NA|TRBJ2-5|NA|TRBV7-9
CASSSGQLGETQYF
TGTGCCAGCAGTTCGGGACAACTCGGAGAGACCCAGTACTTC
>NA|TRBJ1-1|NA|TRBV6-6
CASKQGVEEAFF
TGTGCCAGCAAACAGGGTGTAGAAGAAGCTTTCTTT
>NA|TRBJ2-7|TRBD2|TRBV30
CAWCDGTITYEQYF
TGTGCCTGGTGCGACGGGACTATCACCTACGAGCAGTACTTC
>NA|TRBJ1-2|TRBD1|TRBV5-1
CASSFEGGGGYTF
TGCGCCAGCAGCTTTGAAGGGGGCGGTGGCTACACCTTC
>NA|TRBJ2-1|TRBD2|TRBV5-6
CASSWTSGRTDNEQFF
TGTGCCAGCAGCTGGACTAGCGGGAGGACAGACAATGAGCAGTTCTTC
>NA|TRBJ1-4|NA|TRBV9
CASSRGGRGTNEKLFF
TGTGCCAGCAGCCGTGGAGGGCGCGGAACTAATGAAAAACTGTTTTTT
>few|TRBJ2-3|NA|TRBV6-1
CASRRTVTDTQYF
TGTGCCAGCCGACGGACAGTAACAGATACGCAGTATTTT
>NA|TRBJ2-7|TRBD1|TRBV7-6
CASSLAQGQWGEQYF
TGTGCCAGCAGCTTAGCGCAGGGACAGTGGGGCGAGCAGTACTTC
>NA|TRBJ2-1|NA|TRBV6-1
CASLRDKNNEQFF
TGTGCCAGCCTCCGGGACAAGAACAATGAGCAGTTCTTC
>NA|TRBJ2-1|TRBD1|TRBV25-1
CASSDRITGVEQFF
TGTGCCAGCAGTGACCGGATCACAGGGGTGGAGCAGTTCTTC
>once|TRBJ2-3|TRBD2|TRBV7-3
CASSQIPSGRTDTQYF
TGTGCCAGCAGCCAAATCCCTAGCGGGAGGACAGATACGCAGTATTTT
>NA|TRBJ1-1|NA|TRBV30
CAWSPQPNTEAFF
TGTGCCTGGAGTCCACAGCCTAACACTGAAGCTTTCTTT
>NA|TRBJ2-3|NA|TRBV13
CASSLGKGGGPRTQYF
TGTGCCAGCAGCTTAGGGAAAGGGGGAGGGCCACGGACGCAGTATTTT
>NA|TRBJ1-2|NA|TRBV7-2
CASRNYGYTF
TGTGCCAGCAGGAACTATGGCTACACCTTC
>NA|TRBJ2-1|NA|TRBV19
CASTADRVPNEQFF
TGTGCCAGTACCGCGGACCGTGTCCCTAATGAGCAGTTCTTC
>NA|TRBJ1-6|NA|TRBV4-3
CASSQVLGSYNSPLHF
TGCGCCAGCAGCCAAGTTCTGGGTTCCTATAATTCACCCCTCCACTTT
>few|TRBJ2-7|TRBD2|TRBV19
CASSSREGFYEQYF
TGTGCCAGTAGTTCCCGGGAGGGATTCTACGAGCAGTACTTC
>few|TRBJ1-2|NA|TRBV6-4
CASSDSEGTTSGGYTF
TGTGCCAGCAGTGACTCCGAGGGGACTACAAGTGGTGGCTACACCTTC
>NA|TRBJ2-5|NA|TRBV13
CASSLKGVWTQYF
TGTGCCAGCAGCCTAAAGGGTGTTTGGACCCAGTACTTC
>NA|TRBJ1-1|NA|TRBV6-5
CASSYQLSGTEAFF
TGTGCCAGCAGTTACCAACTATCGGGGACTGAAGCTTTCTTT
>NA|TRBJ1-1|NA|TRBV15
CATSRGPAGEAFF
TGTGCCACCAGCAGAGGCCCCGCGGGCGAAGCTTTCTTT
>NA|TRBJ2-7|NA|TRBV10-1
CASSESDGFEQYF
TGCGCCAGCAGTGAGTCGGATGGGTTCGAGCAGTACTTC
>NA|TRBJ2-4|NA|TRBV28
CASSSGDGDPSVAKNIQYF
TGTGCCAGCAGTTCCGGGGACGGGGACCCGTCTGTGGCCAAAAACATTCAGTACTTC
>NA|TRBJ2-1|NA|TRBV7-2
CASSATQPPWEQFF
TGTGCCAGCAGCGCTACTCAGCCCCCCTGGGAGCAGTTCTTC